Shown below are 27 T cell receptor beta chains from a single sample sequenced in a study of cytomegalovirus exposure and HLA in healthy donors. Clones were sequenced by immunoSEQ multiplex PCR, and TCRdb holds only the in-frame ones, with some missing. The table records about 110,000 clones, 95% of them present only once. Sequencing was carried out using PBMCs. These receptors originate from a woman between 18 and 29 years old in good health and CMV-seronegative.

The V and J genes are TRBV27 and TRBJ2-7, with no clear D. The germline V gene has CDR1 MNHEY and CDR2 SMNVEV (reference sequence). The CDR3 runs to 15 residues. V was clipped by 1 base and J by 1 base, with 11 bases between them. CDR3 loop: CASSLLGQPSYEQYF. The CDR3 DNA is TGTGCCAGCAGTTTATTGGGCCAGCCTTCCTACGAGCAGTACTTC.

The chain is built from TRBV10-3 and TRBJ2-5; 11 nucleotides align to TRBD1. Germline assignment: CDR1 ENHRY and CDR2 SYGVKD. This CDR3 contains 14 residues. V lost 6 bases, J lost 4 bases, and 4 bases stayed unmatched. The CDR3: CAIRPGQGGETQYF. As DNA, the CDR3 is TGTGCCATCAGGCCGGGACAGGGGGGAGAGACCCAGTACTTC.

This clone was seen just once. This sequence joins TRBV7-2 and TRBJ2-5; D is unclear. The CDR3 is made up of 13 amino acids. Germline loops: CDR1 SGHTA, CDR2 FQGNSA. The ends were cut back, 1 base at V and 5 bases at J, with 8 bases in the middle. CDR3 amino acids: CASSLVAQETQYF. DNA for the CDR3: TGTGCCAGCAGCTTAGTAGCCCAGGAGACCCAGTACTTC.

The genes are TRBV6-1 and TRBJ2-7, with 11 bases aligning to TRBD1. The CDR3 runs 14 residues. Germline V gene sequence: CDR1 MNHNS, CDR2 SASEGT. J was trimmed by 5 bases and V by 4 bases; bases with no gene match: 4. The CDR3 DNA is TGTGCCAGCAGTGGCGGACAGGGGGCGGACGAGCAGTACTTC. Translating it yields CASSGGQGADEQYF.

The chain employs TRBV2 and TRBJ2-7; no reliable D call. The CDR3 runs 13 residues. Germline V lookup: CDR1 SNHLY, CDR2 FYNNEI. Between the trimmed V and J ends, which lost 7 bases and 6 bases, there was a span of 16 bases. CDR3 loop: CASTATRKVEQYF. The CDR3 DNA sequence: TGTGCCAGCACCGCAACCAGAAAAGTCGAGCAGTACTTC. Based on the CDR3 plus reference TRBV2 and TRBJ2-7, the full variable domain is EPEVTQTPSHQVTQMGQEVILRCVPISNHLYFYWYRQILGQKVEFLVSFYNNEISEKSEIFDDQFSVERPDGSNFTLKIRSTKLEDSAMYFCASTATRKVEQYFGPGTRLTVT.

The CDR3 protein is CASSERRAAYNEQFF. The CDR3 region has the DNA TGTGCCAGCAGTGAAAGGAGGGCCGCATACAATGAGCAGTTCTTC. The chain combines TRBV6-1 with TRBJ2-1, with D maybe TRBD2 (6 bases). Per germline, CDR1 MNHNS and CDR2 SASEGT. The germline V and J ends were trimmed by 2 bases and 4 bases, with 12 bases remaining between them. The CDR3 covers 15 residues.

The chain links TRBV28 to TRBJ2-7, with 8 bases that match TRBD1. The germline gives CDR1 MDHEN, CDR2 SYDVKM. This CDR3 contains 18 residues. V lost 3 bases, J lost 0 bases, and 13 bases stayed unmatched. The CDR3 DNA reads as TGTGCCAGCAGTTTTGGTTCTGGGCAGGGGACAGGCTCCTACGAGCAGTACTTC. Protein: CASSFGSGQGTGSYEQYF.

The rearrangement links TRBV29-1 to TRBJ1-5; unclear D gene. The length of the CDR3 is 12 residues. Trimming removed 0 bases from V and 6 bases from J, with 6 bases in between. Germline V gene sequence: CDR1 SQVTM, CDR2 ANQGSEA. The CDR3 DNA reads as TGCAGCGTTGAAGATTCAGGTCAGCCCCAGCATTTT. This codes for CSVEDSGQPQHF.

The chain recombines TRBV6-6 with TRBJ1-2, with TRBD1 identical over 8 bases. The CDR3 covers 15 residues. V lost 4 bases, J lost 0 bases, and 4 bases stayed unmatched. The germline CDR1 and CDR2 sequences are MNHNY and SVGAGI (reference sequence). The CDR3 region is CASSSGQGTNYGYTF. For the CDR3, the DNA is TGTGCCAGCAGTTCCGGACAGGGCACTAACTATGGCTACACCTTC.

The rearrangement joins TRBV28 to TRBJ1-1; possible D gene TRBD1, 6 bases. Per the germline V gene, CDR1 is MDHEN and CDR2 is SYDVKM. The CDR3 length is 12 residues. Trimming shortened V by 3 bases and J by 7 bases, and 9 bases separated the two germline ends. CDR3 sequence (DNA): TGTGCCAGCAGTTTCAACAGGGTTGAAGCTTTCTTT. This sequence encodes CASSFNRVEAFF.

The table lists this clone with a count of one. This sequence joins TRBV7-3 and TRBJ1-1; tentatively, D is TRBD1 (5 bases). Trimming took off 5 bases at V and 3 bases at J, with 13 bases between the two ends. The germline V gene has CDR1 SGHTA and CDR2 FQGTGA. This CDR3 has 14 residues. This chain's CDR3 is CASSLAPGDTEAFF. Here the CDR3 DNA reads TGTGCCAGCAGCCTCGCCCCGGGGGACACTGAAGCTTTCTTT.

The chain combines TRBV7-8 with TRBJ2-7, with 11 bases identical to TRBD2. Germline values: CDR1 SGHVS, CDR2 FQNEAQ. The CDR3 runs to 15 residues. The junction had 5 bases not matched to a gene; V was cut back by 1 base and J by 6 bases. CDR3 coding DNA: TGTGCCAGCAGCTTAGGCCTAGCGGGGGGAGGCGAGCAGTACTTC. Its translation is CASSLGLAGGGEQYF.

The rearrangement uses TRBV19 and TRBJ1-2, with D perhaps matching TRBD1 (6 bases). Trimming removed 3 bases at V and 8 bases at J, with 19 bases between. The CDR3 spans 15 residues. Looked up from germline, CDR1 is LNHDA and CDR2 is SQIVND (reference sequence). Written as DNA, the CDR3 is TGTGCCAGTAGTATCAACCGGACAGAAGAGAGAGGCTACACCTTC. This sequence encodes CASSINRTEERGYTF.

The rearrangement joins TRBV15 to TRBJ2-2, with a tentative D call TRBD2 (6 bases). V was cut by 8 bases and J by 5 bases, with 6 bases left in between. Germline CDR1 reads LNHNV; CDR2 reads YYDKDF (reference sequence). The CDR3 has 11 residues. The CDR3 nucleotides are TGTGCCACCGGAGGGACCGGGGAGCTGTTTTTT. As protein: CATGGTGELFF.

CDR3 sequence: CSVGETGSLEQYF. DNA of the CDR3: TGCAGCGTGGGGGAGACAGGATCTCTCGAGCAGTACTTC. The chain has TRBV29-1 and TRBJ2-7, with D possibly matching TRBD1 (6 bases). CDR3 length: 13 residues. Germline values: CDR1 SQVTM, CDR2 ANQGSEA. V lost 6 bases and J lost 6, with 18 bases in between.

The chain uses TRBV20-1 and TRBJ2-1; D is perhaps TRBD1 (5 bases). Trimming took 6 bases from V and 9 from J, leaving 12 bases between them. The CDR3 sequence is 11 residues long. Looked up from germline, CDR1 is DFQATT and CDR2 is SNEGSKA (reference sequence). CDR3: CSALRRGEQFF. CDR3 bases: TGCAGTGCCCTTCGAAGGGGTGAGCAGTTCTTC.

This clone has just one count. The gene calls are TRBV11-2 and TRBJ1-1; D is undetermined. This CDR3 spans 15 amino acids. The V gene's germline CDR1 is SGHAT and CDR2 FQNNGV. Trimming removed 1 base at V and 11 bases at J, with 20 bases between. The CDR3 region has the DNA TGTGCCAGCAGCTTAGTGGGTCATGCGGTCCATTGGGCTTTCTTT. It specifies CASSLVGHAVHWAFF.

V is TRBV15 and J is TRBJ2-2, with D possibly matching TRBD1 (5 bases). This CDR3 spans 15 amino acids. The germline gives CDR1 LNHNV, CDR2 YYDKDF (reference sequence). V gave up 0 bases and J gave up 7 bases, with 12 bases separating them. The DNA for the CDR3 is TGTGCCACCAGCAGAGATTTGGCAGGGCACGGGGAGCTGTTTTTT. The encoded protein is CATSRDLAGHGELFF. Full variable domain (outside the CDR3, taken from reference TRBV15 and TRBJ2-2): DAMVIQNPRYQVTQFGKPVTLSCSQTLNHNVMYWYQQKSSQAPKLLFHYYDKDFNNEADTPDNFQSRRPNTSFCFLDIRSPGLGDTAMYLCATSRDLAGHGELFFGEGSRLTVL.

The J gene is TRBJ2-1, the V gene TRBV7-9, with D tentatively TRBD2 (5 bases). V gave up 5 bases and J gave up 5 bases, with 13 bases separating them. In germline, CDR1 is SEHNR, CDR2 FQNEAQ (reference sequence). The CDR3 is 14 amino acids. The CDR3 nucleotides read TGTGCCAGCAGCCCGCCGACGGGAAACAATGAGCAGTTCTTC. Encoded protein: CASSPPTGNNEQFF.

The V call is TRBV28, the J call TRBJ1-2; TRBD1 aligns across 7 bases. CDR1 is MDHEN and CDR2 is SYDVKM in the germline V gene. This CDR3 is built from 14 residues. The V gene end was trimmed by 7 bases and the J gene end by 2 bases; junction bases not matched to a gene: 7. Written as DNA, the CDR3 is TGTGCCAGCATGACAGGGTGGGCCAACTATGGCTACACCTTC. Translating it yields CASMTGWANYGYTF.

The V and J genes are TRBV6-6 and TRBJ2-7; D is uncertain. Trimming shortened V by 2 bases and J by 0 bases, and 14 bases separated the two germline ends. The germline gives CDR1 MNHNY, CDR2 SVGAGI (reference sequence). The CDR3 totals 16 residues. The CDR3: CASSYPSAGSSYEQYF. Written as DNA, the CDR3 is TGTGCCAGCAGTTACCCGAGTGCAGGCAGCTCCTACGAGCAGTACTTC.

DNA of the CDR3: TGTGCCAGCAGTGAAGGGACAGGGGAGTACTACGAGCAGTACTTC. This sequence encodes CASSEGTGEYYEQYF. This sequence joins TRBV2 and TRBJ2-7, with 9 bases identical to TRBD1. CDR3 length: 15 residues. Trimming at V came to 1 base and at J to 3 bases, leaving 4 bases not matched to a gene. Germline values: CDR1 SNHLY, CDR2 FYNNEI.

V is TRBV10-1 and J is TRBJ2-3; maybe TRBD2 (7 bases). This CDR3 has 11 amino acids. Per germline, CDR1 WNHNN and CDR2 SYGVQD (reference sequence). The DNA for the CDR3 is TGCGAAGAGGGGGGGCCAGATACGCAGTATTTT. It translates to CEEGGPDTQYF.

The chain uses TRBV11-2 and TRBJ2-3; 11 bases align to TRBD1. The V gene end was trimmed by 4 bases and the J gene end by 0 bases; junction bases not matched to a gene: 9. In germline, CDR1 is SGHAT, CDR2 FQNNGV. The CDR3 loop spans 18 amino acids. CDR3 DNA: TGTGCCAGCAGCTCTGGCGGGACAGGGGGGTCTAGCACAGATACGCAGTATTTT. It encodes CASSSGGTGGSSTDTQYF.

The J gene is TRBJ1-6, the V gene TRBV7-8, with D tentatively TRBD1 (5 bases). The CDR3 runs to 17 residues. Germline V gene data show CDR1 as SGHVS and CDR2 as FQNEAQ. Trimming pared 1 base from V and 5 bases from J, leaving 15 bases between. CDR3 loop: CASSLVVGDINNSPLHF. DNA for the CDR3: TGTGCCAGCAGCTTAGTTGTAGGGGATATCAATAATTCACCCCTCCACTTT. Full variable domain (remainder filled in from reference TRBV7-8 and TRBJ1-6): GAGVSQSPRYKVAKRGQDVALRCDPISGHVSLFWYQQALGQGPEFLTYFQNEAQLDKSGLPSDRFFAERPEGSVSTLKIQRTQQEDSAVYLCASSLVVGDINNSPLHFGNGTRLTVT.

The chain joins TRBV6-5 to TRBJ2-5; perhaps TRBD2 as D (7 bases). Germline values: CDR1 MNHEY, CDR2 SVGAGI. This CDR3 spans 15 amino acids. Deletions cut 0 bases from V and 6 bases from J, with 14 bases between. For the CDR3, the DNA is TGTGCCAGCAGTTACTCGGGGGGGCCGGGGAAGACCCAGTACTTC. Its protein product is CASSYSGGPGKTQYF.

Here the CDR3 DNA reads TGTGCCAGCAGGCTCCAGGGGGGTAATAGCTACACCTTC. This translates into CASRLQGGNSYTF. This chain connects TRBV6-5 to TRBJ1-2; 7 bases line up with TRBD1. The CDR3 length is 13 residues. Trimming cost V 6 bases and J 9 bases; bases outside gene matches: 10. Per germline, CDR1 MNHEY and CDR2 SVGAGI.